Below, 16 T cell receptor beta chains from the same sample are listed, as sequenced in a study of shared clonotypes between healthy human individuals. The naive CD8 population came from CD45RO-negative cells selected for CCR7, without terminally differentiated effector memory CD45RA+ cells. Only in-frame clones appear in the TCRdb table, and some are missing; sequencing was by immunoSEQ multiplex PCR. The data show more than 550,000 clones, 90% to 95% seen once. Sequenced material: naive CD8+ T cells sorted from blood. The receptors were sampled from a man aged 25-40 years in good health.

This rearrangement joins TRBV13 to TRBJ2-3; tentatively, D is TRBD2 (5 bases). V was trimmed by 2 bases and J by 9 bases, leaving 15 bases between them. CDR1 and CDR2 from the germline V gene are PRHDT and FYEKMQ (reference sequence). The CDR3 covers 14 residues. CDR3 in amino acids: CASSLRSGLTTQYF. The CDR3 DNA reads as TGTGCCAGCAGCTTAAGGAGCGGACTCACAACGCAGTATTTT.

V usage is TRBV7-9 and J usage is TRBJ2-1, with D perhaps TRBD2 (6 bases). The CDR3 runs to 13 residues. Germline V gene data show CDR1 as SEHNR and CDR2 as FQNEAQ (reference sequence). V lost 5 bases and J lost 5, with 10 bases in between. The CDR3 loop is CASSQGGDNEQFF. The CDR3 DNA sequence: TGTGCCAGCAGCCAGGGCGGGGACAATGAGCAGTTCTTC.

CDR3 nucleotide sequence: TGTGCCAGCAGCCAGATAGTTTACGAGCAGTACTTC. Residues: CASSQIVYEQYF. The chain has TRBV14 and TRBJ2-7; no clear D gene. V lost 3 bases and J lost 4, with 7 bases in between. The CDR3 contains 12 residues. CDR1 and CDR2 (germline): SGHDN, FVKESK.

V usage is TRBV19 and J usage is TRBJ1-4; D remains ambiguous. V lost 3 bases and J lost 8, with 4 bases in between. CDR1 and CDR2 (germline): LNHDA, SQIVND (reference sequence). The CDR3 is 11 amino acids. This CDR3 reads CASSMSEKLFF. DNA for the CDR3: TGTGCCAGTAGTATGTCCGAAAAACTGTTTTTT.

About this clone: One end of the junction is discordant with germline, which a read error may explain. The chain carries TRBV9 and TRBJ1-2, with D perhaps matching TRBD1 (6 bases). The CDR3 contains 10 residues. Germline V gives CDR1 SGDLS, CDR2 YYNGEE. CDR3 region: CASSGQALLF. The CDR3 DNA reads TGTGCCAGCAGCGGACAGGCCCTACTCTTC. Based on the CDR3 plus reference TRBV9 and TRBJ1-2, the full variable domain is DSGVTQTPKHLITATGQRVTLRCSPRSGDLSVYWYQQSLDQGLQFLIQYYNGEERAKGNILERFSAQQFPDLHSELNLSSLELGDSALYFCASSGQALLFGSGTRLTVV.

The chain employs TRBV27 and TRBJ2-6; D gene uncertain. Germline V gene sequence: CDR1 MNHEY, CDR2 SMNVEV (reference sequence). The CDR3 length is 18 residues. The germline V and J ends were trimmed by 5 bases and 5 bases, with 22 bases remaining between them. In nucleotides, the CDR3 is TGTGCCAGCAGTAAAGGATGCTGGCTACAAAGTCGGGCCAACGTCCTGACTTTC. Amino acid sequence: CASSKGCWLQSRANVLTF.

V gene TRBV28 combines with J gene TRBJ1-2, with D unclear. The CDR3 is made up of 13 amino acids. Trimming took off 2 bases at V and 2 bases at J, with 6 bases between the two ends. Germline values: CDR1 MDHEN, CDR2 SYDVKM. CDR3 coding DNA: TGTGCCAGCAGTTTAGGGAGGAACTATGGCTACACCTTC. It yields the protein CASSLGRNYGYTF.

The chain has TRBV6-6 and TRBJ1-2; D perhaps matches TRBD1 (6 bases). V lost 0 bases and J 4 bases, leaving 15 bases between the germline ends. Per germline, CDR1 MNHNY and CDR2 SVGAGI (reference sequence). This CDR3 is built from 16 residues. The CDR3 DNA sequence: TGTGCCAGCAGTTACTCGTCGGGGGGGCGCGCCTATGGCTACACCTTC. Translating it yields CASSYSSGGRAYGYTF.

This chain connects TRBV7-9 to TRBJ2-2, with D possibly TRBD1 on 5 matching bases. This CDR3 has 17 residues. Germline CDR1 is SEHNR and CDR2 is FQNEAQ (reference sequence). Trimming stripped 5 bases from V and 3 bases from J, with 19 bases between. CDR3 sequence: CASSTTTASVDTGELFF. Here the CDR3 DNA reads TGTGCCAGCAGCACCACGACAGCGTCCGTGGACACCGGGGAGCTGTTTTTT.

This clone was seen just once. J is TRBJ1-4 and V is TRBV7-8, with 9 nucleotides matching TRBD1. This CDR3 contains 15 residues. Germline V gives CDR1 SGHVS, CDR2 FQNEAQ. Trimming removed 5 bases from V and 7 bases from J; junction bases left unmatched: 8. The CDR3 reads CASSTTDRGGEKLFF. In DNA form, the CDR3 reads TGTGCCAGCAGCACCACGGACAGGGGTGGTGAAAAACTGTTTTTT.

This sequence joins TRBV5-6 and TRBJ1-2; D gene unclear. Germline V CDR1 and CDR2: SGHDT, YYEEEE. The CDR3 extends over 13 amino acids. Trimming left V 4 bases short and J 2 bases short, with 9 bases between. CDR3 sequence: CASSGPVNYGYTF. CDR3 sequence (DNA): TGTGCCAGCAGCGGGCCGGTGAACTATGGCTACACCTTC.

The chain uses TRBV7-9 and TRBJ1-1; a possible D gene is TRBD1 (6 bases). Trimming took 5 bases from V and 11 from J, leaving 15 bases between them. There are 12 residues in the CDR3. Germline V gene lookup returns CDR1 SEHNR and CDR2 FQNEAQ (reference sequence). The CDR3 DNA follows: TGTGCCAGCAGCATACAGGGTCGGTGGGCTTTCTTT. Its translation is CASSIQGRWAFF.

The rearrangement links TRBV9 to TRBJ2-7; 8 bases map to TRBD1. Germline loops: CDR1 SGDLS, CDR2 YYNGEE. J was trimmed by 5 bases and V by 0 bases; bases with no gene match: 4. CDR3 length: 14 amino acids. The CDR3 sequence: CASSVGQGMDEQYF. The CDR3 coding sequence is TGTGCCAGCAGCGTAGGACAGGGGATGGACGAGCAGTACTTC.

The rearrangement links TRBV29-1 to TRBJ2-1; D is unresolved. CDR3 length: 16 residues. With 1 base removed from V and 3 bases from J, the gap between germline ends came to 16 bases. Per the germline V gene, CDR1 is SQVTM and CDR2 is ANQGSEA. The chain's CDR3 is CSVEGSSVLGYNEQFF. DNA of the CDR3: TGCAGCGTTGAAGGTTCCAGCGTCTTAGGCTACAATGAGCAGTTCTTC.

A single count supports this clone. The CDR3 sequence: CASSFGRDTEAFF. The DNA for the CDR3 is TGTGCCAGCAGCTTCGGGCGGGACACTGAAGCTTTCTTT. The rearrangement links TRBV7-9 to TRBJ1-1, with no clear D. Germline V gene sequence: CDR1 SEHNR, CDR2 FQNEAQ (reference sequence). CDR3 size: 13 residues. The V end was cut by 3 bases, the J end by 3 bases, with 8 bases between.

In this sample, this clone turned up once. The rearrangement links TRBV19 to TRBJ2-7; 10 bases are shared with TRBD1. After removal of 6 bases from V and 4 bases from J, the junction contained 9 bases not matched to a gene. Germline CDR1 is LNHDA and CDR2 is SQIVND (reference sequence). This CDR3 is built from 15 residues. DNA of the CDR3: TGTGCCAGTAGGAACCGGGACAGGGGAAAGTACGAGCAGTACTTC. As protein: CASRNRDRGKYEQYF.